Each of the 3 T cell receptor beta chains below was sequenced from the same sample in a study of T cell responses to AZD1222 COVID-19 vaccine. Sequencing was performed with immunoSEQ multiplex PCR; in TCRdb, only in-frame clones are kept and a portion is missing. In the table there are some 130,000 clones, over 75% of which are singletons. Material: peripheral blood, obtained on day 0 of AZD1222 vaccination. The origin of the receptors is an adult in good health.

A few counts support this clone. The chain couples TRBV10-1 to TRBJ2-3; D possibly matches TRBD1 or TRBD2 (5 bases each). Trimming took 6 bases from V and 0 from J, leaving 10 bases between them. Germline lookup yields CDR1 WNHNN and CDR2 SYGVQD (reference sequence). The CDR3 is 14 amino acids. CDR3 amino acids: CASRRGTSTDTQYF. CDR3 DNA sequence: TGCGCCAGCAGGAGAGGGACGAGCACAGATACGCAGTATTTT.

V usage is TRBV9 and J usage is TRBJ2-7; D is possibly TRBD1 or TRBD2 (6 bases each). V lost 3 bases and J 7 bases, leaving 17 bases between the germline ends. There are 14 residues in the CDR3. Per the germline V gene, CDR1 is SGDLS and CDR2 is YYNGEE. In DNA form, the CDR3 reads TGTGCCAGCAGCGAAGGAGGGGGATCCCGGGAGCAGTACTTC. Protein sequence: CASSEGGGSREQYF.

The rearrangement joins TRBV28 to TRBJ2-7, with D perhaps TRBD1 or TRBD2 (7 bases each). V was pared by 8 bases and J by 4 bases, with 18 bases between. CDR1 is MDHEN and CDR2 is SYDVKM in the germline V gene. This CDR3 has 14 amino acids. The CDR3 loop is CASRGRGPPYEQYF. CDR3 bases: TGTGCCAGCCGAGGGAGGGGGCCCCCATACGAGCAGTACTTC.